This entry features one T cell receptor (beta chain) sequence. Its antigen is undetermined. This entry comes from a study of Ad26.COV2.S vaccination and SARS-CoV-2 variants. Study-level background: Ad26.COV2.S was injected intramuscularly once or twice, 56 days apart. Study-wide results and limits: While placebo recipients had lower spike-specific TCR breadth, vaccine recipients had more. There was reportedly substantial breadth in spike-specific CD8+ and CD4+ T cell responses after vaccination.

The repertoire was sequenced with immunoSEQ multiplex PCR; TCRdb's copy has only in-frame clones and lacks some. This table has about 450,000 clones, roughly 89% appearing once. Trimming removed 0 bases at V and 6 bases at J, with 17 bases between. Germline V gene data show CDR1 as MNHNS and CDR2 as SASEGT. The CDR3 spans 16 residues. As to treatment: some 20 received Ad26.COV2.S at low or high dose, single or two shots; about 5 received placebo; per-sample allocation not given. Collection of the samples took place on day 63 after the first injection of vaccine or placebo. Wuhan-strain SARS-CoV-2 spike was expressed by the Ad26 vector that made up the vaccine.

Sequenced here: peripheral blood, sampled in a trial of Ad26.COV2.S vaccine versus placebo. The chain has TRBV6-1 and TRBJ1-2; no definite D call. This TCR came from a person between 18 and 65 years old who received the Ad26.COV2.S COVID-19 vaccine or a placebo. The chain's CDR3 is CASSEALGQEGDGYTF. DNA of the CDR3: TGTGCCAGCAGTGAAGCCTTGGGCCAGGAGGGCGATGGCTACACCTTC.